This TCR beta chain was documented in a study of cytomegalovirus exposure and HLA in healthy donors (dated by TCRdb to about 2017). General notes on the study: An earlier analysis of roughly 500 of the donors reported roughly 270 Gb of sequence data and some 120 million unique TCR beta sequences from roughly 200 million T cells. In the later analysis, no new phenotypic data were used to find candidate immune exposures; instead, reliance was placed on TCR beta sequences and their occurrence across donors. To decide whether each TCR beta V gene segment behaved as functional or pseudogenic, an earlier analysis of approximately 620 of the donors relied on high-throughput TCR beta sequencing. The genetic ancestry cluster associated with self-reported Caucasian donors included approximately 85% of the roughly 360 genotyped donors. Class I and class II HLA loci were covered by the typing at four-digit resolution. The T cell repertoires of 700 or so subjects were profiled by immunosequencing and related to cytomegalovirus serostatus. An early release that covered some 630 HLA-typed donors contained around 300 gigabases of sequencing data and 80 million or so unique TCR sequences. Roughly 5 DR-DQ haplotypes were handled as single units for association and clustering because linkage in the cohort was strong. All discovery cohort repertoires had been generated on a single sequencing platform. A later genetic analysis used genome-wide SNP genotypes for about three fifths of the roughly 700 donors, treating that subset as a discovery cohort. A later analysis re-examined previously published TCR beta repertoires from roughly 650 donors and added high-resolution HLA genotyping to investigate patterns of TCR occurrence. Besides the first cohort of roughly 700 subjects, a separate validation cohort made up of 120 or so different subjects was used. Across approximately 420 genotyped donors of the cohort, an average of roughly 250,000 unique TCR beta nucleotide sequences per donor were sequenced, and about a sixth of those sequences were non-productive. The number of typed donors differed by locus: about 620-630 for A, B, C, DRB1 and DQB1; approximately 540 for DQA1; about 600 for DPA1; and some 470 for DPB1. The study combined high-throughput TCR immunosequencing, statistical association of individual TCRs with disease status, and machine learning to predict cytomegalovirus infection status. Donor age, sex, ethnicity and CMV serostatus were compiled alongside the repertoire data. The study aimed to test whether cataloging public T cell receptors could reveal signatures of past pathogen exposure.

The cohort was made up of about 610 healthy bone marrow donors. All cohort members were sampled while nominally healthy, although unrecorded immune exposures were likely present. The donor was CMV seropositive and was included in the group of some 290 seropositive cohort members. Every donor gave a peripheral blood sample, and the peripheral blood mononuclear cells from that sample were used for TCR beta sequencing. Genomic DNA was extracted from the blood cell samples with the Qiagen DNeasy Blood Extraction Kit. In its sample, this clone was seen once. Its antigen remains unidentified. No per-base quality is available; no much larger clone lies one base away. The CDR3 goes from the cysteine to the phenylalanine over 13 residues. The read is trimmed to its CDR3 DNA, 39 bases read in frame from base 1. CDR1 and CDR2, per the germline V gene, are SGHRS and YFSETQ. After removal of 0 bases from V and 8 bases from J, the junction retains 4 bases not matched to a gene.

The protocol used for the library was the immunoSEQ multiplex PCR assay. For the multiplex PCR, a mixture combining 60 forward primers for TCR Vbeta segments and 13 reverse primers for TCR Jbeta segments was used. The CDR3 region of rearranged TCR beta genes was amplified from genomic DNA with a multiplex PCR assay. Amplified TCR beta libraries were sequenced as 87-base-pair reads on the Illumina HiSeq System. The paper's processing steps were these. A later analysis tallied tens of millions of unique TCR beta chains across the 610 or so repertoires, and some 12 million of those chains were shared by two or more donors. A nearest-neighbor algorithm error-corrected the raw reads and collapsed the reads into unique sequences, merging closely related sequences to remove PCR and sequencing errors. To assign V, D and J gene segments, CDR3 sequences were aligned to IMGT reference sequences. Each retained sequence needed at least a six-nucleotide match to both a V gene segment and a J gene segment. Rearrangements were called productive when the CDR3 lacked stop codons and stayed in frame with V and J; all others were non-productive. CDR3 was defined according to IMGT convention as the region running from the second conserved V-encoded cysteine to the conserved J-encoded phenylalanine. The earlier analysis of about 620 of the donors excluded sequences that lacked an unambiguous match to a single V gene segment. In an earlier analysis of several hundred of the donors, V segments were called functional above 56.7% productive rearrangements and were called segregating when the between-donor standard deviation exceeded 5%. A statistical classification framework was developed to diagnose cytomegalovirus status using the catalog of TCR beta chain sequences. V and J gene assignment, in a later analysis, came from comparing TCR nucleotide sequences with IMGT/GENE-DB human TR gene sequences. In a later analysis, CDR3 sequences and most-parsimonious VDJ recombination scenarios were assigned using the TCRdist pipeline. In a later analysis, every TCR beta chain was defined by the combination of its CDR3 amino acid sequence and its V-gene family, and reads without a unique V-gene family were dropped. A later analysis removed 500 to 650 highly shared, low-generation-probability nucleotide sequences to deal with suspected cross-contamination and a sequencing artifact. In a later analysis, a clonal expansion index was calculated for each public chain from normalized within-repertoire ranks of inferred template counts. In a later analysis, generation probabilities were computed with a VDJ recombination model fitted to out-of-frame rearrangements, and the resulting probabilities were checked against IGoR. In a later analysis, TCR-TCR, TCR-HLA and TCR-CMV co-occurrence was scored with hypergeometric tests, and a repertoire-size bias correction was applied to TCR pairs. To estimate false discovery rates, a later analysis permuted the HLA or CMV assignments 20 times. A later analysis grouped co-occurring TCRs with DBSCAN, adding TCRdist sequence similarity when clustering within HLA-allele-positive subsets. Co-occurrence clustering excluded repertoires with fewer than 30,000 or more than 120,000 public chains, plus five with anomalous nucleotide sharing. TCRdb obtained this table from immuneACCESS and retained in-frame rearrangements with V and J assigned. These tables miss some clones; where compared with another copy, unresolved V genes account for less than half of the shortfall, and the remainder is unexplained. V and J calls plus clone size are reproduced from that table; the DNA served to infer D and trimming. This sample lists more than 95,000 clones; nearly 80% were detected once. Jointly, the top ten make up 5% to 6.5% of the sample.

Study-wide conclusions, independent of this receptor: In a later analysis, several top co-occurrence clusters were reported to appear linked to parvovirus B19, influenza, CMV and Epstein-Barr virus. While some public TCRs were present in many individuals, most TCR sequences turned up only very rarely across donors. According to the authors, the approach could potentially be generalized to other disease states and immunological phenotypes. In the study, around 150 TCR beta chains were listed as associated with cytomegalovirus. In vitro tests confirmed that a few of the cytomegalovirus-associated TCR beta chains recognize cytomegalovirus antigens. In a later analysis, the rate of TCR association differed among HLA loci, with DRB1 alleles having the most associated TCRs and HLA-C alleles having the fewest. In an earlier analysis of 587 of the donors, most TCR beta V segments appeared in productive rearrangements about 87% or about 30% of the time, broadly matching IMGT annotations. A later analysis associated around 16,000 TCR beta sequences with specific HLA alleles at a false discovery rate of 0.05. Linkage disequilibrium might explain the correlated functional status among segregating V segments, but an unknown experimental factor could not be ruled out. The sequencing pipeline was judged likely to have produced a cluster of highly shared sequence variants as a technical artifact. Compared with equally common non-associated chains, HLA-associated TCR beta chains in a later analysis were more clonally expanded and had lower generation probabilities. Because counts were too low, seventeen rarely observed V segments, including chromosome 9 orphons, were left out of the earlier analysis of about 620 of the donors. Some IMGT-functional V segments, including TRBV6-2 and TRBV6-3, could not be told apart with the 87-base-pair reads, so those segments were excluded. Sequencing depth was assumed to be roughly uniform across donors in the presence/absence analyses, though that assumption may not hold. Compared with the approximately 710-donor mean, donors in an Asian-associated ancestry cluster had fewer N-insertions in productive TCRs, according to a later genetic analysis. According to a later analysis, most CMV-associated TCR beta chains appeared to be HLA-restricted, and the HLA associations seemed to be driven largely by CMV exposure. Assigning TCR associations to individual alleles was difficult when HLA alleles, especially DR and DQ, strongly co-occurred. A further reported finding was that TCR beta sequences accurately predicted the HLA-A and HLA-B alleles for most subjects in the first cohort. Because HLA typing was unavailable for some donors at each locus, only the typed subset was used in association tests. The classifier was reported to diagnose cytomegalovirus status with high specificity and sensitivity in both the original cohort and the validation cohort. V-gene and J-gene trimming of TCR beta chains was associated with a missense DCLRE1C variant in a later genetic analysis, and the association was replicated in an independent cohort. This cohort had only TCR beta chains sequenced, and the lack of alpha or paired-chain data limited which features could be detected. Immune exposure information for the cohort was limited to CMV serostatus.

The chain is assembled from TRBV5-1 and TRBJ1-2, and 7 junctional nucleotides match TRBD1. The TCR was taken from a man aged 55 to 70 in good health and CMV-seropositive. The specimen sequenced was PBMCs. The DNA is TGCGCCAGCAGCTTGGGAGGGACAGACGGCTACACCTTC. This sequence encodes CASSLGGTDGYTF. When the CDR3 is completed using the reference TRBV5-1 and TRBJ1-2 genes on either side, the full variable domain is KAGVTQTPRYLIKTRGQQVTLSCSPISGHRSVSWYQQTPGQGLQFLFEYFSETQRNKGNFPGRFSGRQFSNSRSEMNVSTLELGDSALYLCASSLGGTDGYTFGSGTRLTVV.